The subject of this entry is one T cell receptor beta chain. The antigen is unknown. The CDR3 covers 11 residues. V shed 3 bases, J shed 13 bases, and the junction held 2 bases outside the gene matches. The germline CDR1 and CDR2 sequences are MNHEY and SMNVEV (reference sequence). The source of the sample is a study of cytomegalovirus exposure and HLA in healthy donors. PCR employed 60 Vbeta and 13 Jbeta primers. Assay: immunoSEQ multiplex PCR; the TCRdb copy retains only in-frame clones and omits some. The sample contains 90,000 to 100,000 clones, more than 60% of which appear only once. The study's findings and limits: Accurate prediction of most subjects' HLA-A and HLA-B alleles from TCR beta sequences was reported. Reportedly, cytomegalovirus status was diagnosed with high sensitivity and specificity. A missense variant in DCLRE1C was later tied to TCR beta V- and J-gene trimming.

The chain joins TRBV27 to TRBJ2-1, with 8 nucleotides matching TRBD1. This receptor was identified in a man aged 55-75 years in good health and CMV-seropositive. Source material: PBMCs. The CDR3 spells CASSFGTGQFF. DNA of the CDR3: TGTGCCAGCAGTTTCGGGACAGGACAGTTCTTC.